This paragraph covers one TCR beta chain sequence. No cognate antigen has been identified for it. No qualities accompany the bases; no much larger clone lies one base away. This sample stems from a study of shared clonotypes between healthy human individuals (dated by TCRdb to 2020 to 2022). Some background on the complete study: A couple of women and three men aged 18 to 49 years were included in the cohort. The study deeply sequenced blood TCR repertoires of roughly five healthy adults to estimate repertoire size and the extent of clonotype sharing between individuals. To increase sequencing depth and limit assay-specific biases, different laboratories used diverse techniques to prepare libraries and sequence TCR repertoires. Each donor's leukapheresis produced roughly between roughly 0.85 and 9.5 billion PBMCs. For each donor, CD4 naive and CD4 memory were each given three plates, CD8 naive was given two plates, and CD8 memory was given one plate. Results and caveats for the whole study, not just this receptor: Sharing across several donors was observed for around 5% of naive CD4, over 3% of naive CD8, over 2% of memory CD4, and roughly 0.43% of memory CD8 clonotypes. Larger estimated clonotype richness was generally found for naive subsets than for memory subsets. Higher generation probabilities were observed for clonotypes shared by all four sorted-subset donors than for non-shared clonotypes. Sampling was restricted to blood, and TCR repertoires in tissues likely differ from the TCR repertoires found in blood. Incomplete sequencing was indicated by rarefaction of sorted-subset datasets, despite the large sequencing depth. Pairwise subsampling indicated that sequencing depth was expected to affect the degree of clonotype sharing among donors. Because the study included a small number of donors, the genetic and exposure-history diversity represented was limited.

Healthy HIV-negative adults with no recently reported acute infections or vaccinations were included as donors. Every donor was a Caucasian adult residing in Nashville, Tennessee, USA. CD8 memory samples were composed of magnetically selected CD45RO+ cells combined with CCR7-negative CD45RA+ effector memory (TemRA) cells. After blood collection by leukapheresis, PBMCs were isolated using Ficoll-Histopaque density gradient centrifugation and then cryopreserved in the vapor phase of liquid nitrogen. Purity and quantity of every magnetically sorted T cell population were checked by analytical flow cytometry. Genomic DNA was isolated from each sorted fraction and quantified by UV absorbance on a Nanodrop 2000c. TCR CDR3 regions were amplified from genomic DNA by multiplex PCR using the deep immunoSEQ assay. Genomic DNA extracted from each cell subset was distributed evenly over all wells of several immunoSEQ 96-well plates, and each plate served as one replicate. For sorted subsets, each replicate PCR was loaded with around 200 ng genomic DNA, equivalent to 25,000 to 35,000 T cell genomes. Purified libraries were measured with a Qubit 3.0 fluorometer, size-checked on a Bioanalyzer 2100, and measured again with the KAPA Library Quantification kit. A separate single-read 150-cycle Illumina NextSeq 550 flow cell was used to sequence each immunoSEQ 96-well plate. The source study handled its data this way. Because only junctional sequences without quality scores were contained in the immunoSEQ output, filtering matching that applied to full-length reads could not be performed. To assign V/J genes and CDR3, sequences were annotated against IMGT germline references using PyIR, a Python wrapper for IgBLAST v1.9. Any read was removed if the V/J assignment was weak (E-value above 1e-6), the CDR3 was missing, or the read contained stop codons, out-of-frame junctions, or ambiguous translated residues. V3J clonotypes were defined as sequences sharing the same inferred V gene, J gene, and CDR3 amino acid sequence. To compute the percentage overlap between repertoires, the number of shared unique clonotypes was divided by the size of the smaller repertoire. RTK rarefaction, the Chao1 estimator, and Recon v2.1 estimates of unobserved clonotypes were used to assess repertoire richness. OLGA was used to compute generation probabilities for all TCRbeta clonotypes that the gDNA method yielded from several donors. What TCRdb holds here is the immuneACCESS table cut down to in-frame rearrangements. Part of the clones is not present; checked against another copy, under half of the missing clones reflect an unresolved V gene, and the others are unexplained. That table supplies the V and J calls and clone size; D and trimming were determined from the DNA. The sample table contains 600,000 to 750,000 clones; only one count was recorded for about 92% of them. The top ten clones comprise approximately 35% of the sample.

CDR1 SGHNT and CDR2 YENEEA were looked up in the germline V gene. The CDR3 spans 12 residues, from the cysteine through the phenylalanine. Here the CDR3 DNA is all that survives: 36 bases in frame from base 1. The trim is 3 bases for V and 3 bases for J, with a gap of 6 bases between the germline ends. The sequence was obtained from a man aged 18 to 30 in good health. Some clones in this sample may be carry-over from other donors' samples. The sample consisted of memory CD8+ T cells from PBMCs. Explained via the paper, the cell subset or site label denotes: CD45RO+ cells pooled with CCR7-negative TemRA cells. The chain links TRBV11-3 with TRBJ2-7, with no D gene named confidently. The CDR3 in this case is CASSLAGYEQYF. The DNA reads TGTGCCAGCAGCTTGGCCGGCTACGAGCAGTACTTC. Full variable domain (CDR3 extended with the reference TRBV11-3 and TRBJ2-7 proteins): EAGVVQSPRYKIIEKKQPVAFWCNPISGHNTLYWYLQNLGQGPELLIRYENEEAVDDSQLPKDRFSAERLKGVDSTLKIQPAELGDSAVYLCASSLAGYEQYFGPGTRLTVT.